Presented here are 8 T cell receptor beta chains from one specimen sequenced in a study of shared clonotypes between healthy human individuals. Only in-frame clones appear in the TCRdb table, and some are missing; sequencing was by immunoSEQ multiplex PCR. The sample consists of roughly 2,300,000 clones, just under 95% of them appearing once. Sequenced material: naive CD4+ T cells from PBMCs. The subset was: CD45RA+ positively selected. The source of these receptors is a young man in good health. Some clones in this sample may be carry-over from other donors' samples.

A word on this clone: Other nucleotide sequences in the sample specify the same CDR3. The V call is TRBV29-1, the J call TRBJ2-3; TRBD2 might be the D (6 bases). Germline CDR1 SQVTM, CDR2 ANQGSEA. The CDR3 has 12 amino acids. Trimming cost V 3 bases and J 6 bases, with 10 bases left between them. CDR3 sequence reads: CSVDQGGDTQYF. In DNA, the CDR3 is TGCAGCGTTGACCAGGGAGGTGATACGCAGTATTTT.

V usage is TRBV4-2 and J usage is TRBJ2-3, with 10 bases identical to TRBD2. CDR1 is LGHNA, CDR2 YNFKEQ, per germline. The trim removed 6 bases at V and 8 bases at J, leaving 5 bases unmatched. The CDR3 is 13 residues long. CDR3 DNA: TGTGCCAGCAGGAGCGGGAGGGTGGGTACGCAGTATTTT. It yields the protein CASRSGRVGTQYF.

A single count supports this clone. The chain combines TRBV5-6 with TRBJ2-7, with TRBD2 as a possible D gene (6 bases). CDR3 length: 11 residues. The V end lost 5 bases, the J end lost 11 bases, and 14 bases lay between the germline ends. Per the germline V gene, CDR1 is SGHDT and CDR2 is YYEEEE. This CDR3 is CASSKEGIEYF. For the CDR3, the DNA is TGTGCCAGCAGTAAGGAGGGTATTGAGTACTTC.

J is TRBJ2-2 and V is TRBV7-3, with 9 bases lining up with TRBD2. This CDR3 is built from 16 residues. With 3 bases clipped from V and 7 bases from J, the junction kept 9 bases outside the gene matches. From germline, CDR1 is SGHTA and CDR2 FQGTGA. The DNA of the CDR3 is TGTGCCAGCAGCTTCAGTCTAGCGGGATCGGGCGGGGAGCTGTTTTTT. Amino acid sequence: CASSFSLAGSGGELFF. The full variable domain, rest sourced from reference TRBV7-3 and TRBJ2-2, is GAGVSQTPSNKVTEKGKYVELRCDPISGHTALYWYRQSLGQGPEFLIYFQGTGAADDSGLPNDRFFAVRPEGSVSTLKIQRTERGDSAVYLCASSFSLAGSGGELFFGEGSRLTVL.

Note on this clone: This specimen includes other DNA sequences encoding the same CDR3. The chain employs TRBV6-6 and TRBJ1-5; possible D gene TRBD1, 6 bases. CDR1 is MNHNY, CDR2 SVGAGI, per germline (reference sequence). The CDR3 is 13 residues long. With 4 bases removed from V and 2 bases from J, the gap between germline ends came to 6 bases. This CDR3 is CASSSGGNQPQHF. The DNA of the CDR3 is TGTGCCAGCAGTTCAGGGGGCAATCAGCCCCAGCATTTT.

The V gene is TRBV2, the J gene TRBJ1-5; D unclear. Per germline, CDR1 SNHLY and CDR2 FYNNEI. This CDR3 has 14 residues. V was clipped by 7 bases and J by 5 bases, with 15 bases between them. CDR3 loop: CASNREGPDQPQHF. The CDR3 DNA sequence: TGTGCCAGCAACCGTGAAGGGCCCGATCAGCCCCAGCATTTT.

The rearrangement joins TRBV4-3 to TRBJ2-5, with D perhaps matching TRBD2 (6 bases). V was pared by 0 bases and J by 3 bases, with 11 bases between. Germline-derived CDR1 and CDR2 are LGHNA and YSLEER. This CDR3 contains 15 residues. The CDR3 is CASSQEGGVEETQYF. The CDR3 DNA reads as TGCGCCAGCAGCCAAGAGGGAGGAGTGGAAGAGACCCAGTACTTC.

This CDR3 is CASQGASDNEQFF. The CDR3 DNA follows: TGTGCCAGCCAAGGGGCTAGCGACAATGAGCAGTTCTTC. This rearrangement joins TRBV7-6 to TRBJ2-1, with D possibly matching TRBD2 (6 bases). Between the trimmed V and J ends, which lost 8 bases and 5 bases, there was a span of 13 bases. Germline CDR1 reads SGHVS; CDR2 reads FNYEAQ. The CDR3 has 13 residues.